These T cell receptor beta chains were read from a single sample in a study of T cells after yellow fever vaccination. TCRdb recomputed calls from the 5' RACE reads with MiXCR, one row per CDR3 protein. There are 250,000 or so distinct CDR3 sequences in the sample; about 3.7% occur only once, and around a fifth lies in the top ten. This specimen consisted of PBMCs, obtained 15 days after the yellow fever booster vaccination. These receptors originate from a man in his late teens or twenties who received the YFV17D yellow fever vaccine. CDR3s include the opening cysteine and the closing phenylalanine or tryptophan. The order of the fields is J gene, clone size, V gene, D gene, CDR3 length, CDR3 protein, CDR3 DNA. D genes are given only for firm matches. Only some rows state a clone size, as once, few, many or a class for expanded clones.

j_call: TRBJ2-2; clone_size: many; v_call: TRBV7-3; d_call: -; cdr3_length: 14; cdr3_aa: CASSRDTNTGELFF; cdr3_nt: TGTGCCAGCAGCCGGGACACGAACACCGGGGAGCTGTTTTTT
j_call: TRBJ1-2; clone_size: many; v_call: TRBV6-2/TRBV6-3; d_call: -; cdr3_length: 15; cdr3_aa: CASSSGRDLLYGYTF; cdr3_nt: TGTGCCAGCAGCTCCGGACGGGACCTTCTCTATGGCTACACCTTC
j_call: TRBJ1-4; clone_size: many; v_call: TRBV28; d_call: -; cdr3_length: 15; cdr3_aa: CASSIRDATNEKLFF; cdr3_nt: TGTGCCAGCAGTATTCGAGACGCAACTAATGAAAAACTGTTTTTT
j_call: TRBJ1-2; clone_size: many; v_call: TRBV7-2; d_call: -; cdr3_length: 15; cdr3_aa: CASGRGQVWDYGYTF; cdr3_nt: TGTGCCAGCGGGCGAGGGCAGGTGTGGGACTATGGCTACACCTTC
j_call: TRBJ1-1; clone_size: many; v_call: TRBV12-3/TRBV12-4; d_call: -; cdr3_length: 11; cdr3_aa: CASSRGTEAFF; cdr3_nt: TGTGCCAGCTCACGGGGGACTGAAGCTTTCTTT
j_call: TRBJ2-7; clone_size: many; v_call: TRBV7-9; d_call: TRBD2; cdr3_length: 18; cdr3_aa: CASSPGTSGGRNSYEQYF; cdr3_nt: TGTGCCAGCAGCCCAGGAACTAGCGGGGGCCGGAATTCCTACGAGCAGTACTTC
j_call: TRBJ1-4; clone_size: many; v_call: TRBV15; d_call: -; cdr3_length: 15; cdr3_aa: CATSSHGGTGEKLFF; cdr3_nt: TGTGCCACCAGCAGCCATGGGGGTACAGGGGAAAAACTGTTTTTT
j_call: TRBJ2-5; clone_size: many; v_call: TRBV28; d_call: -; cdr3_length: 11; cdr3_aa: CASTNGKTQYF; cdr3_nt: TGTGCCAGCACCAACGGGAAGACCCAGTACTTC
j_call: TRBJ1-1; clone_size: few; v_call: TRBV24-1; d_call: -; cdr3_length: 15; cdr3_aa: CATTSGRGGRTEAFF; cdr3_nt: TGTGCCACCACCTCGGGGAGAGGGGGACGGACTGAAGCTTTCTTT
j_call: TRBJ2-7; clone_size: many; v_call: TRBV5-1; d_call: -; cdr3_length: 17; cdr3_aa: CASSLEGPNPPFYEQYF; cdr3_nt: TGCGCCAGCAGCCTGGAGGGACCTAATCCCCCTTTCTACGAGCAGTACTTC
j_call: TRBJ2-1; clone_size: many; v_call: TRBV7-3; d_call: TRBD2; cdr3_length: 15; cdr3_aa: CASRLTSASYNEQFF; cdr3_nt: TGTGCCAGCAGATTGACTAGCGCCTCCTACAATGAGCAGTTCTTC
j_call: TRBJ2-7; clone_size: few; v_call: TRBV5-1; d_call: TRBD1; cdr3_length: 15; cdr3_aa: CASSPDRGLPGEQYF; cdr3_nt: TGCGCCAGCAGCCCCGACAGGGGCCTCCCGGGGGAGCAGTACTTC
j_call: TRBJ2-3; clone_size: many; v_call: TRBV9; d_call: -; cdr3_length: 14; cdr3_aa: CASSVSPDTDTQYF; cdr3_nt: TGTGCCAGCAGCGTGAGCCCAGACACAGATACGCAGTATTTT
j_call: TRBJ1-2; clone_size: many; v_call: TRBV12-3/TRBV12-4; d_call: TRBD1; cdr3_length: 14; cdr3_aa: CASSPGGTAYGYTF; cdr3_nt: TGTGCCAGCAGTCCCGGGGGGACAGCCTATGGCTACACCTTC
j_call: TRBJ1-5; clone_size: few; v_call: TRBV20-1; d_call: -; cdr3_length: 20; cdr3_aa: CSARDLFPRISKNSNQPQHF; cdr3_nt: TGCAGTGCTAGAGATCTATTCCCCAGGATATCAAAAAATAGCAATCAGCCCCAGCATTTT
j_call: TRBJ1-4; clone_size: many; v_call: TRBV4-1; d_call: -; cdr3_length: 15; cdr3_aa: CASSHLRGGREKLFF; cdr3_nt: TGCGCCAGCAGCCATCTCCGGGGCGGTCGTGAAAAACTGTTTTTT
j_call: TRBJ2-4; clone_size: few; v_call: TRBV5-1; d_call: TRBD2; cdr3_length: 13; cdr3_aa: CASSSGLVDIQYF; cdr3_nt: TGCGCCAGCAGCTCCGGACTAGTTGACATTCAGTACTTC
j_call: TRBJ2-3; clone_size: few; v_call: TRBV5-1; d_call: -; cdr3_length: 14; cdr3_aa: CASSHRQSTDTQYF; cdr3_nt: TGCGCCAGCAGCCATAGACAGAGCACAGATACGCAGTATTTT
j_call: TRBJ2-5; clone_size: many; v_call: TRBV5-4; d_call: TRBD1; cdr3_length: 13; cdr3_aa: CASAPGTEETQYF; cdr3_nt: TGTGCCAGCGCCCCCGGGACAGAAGAGACCCAGTACTTC
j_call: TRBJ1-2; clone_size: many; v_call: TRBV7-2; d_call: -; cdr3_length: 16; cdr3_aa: CASSSRGNWGAQGYTF; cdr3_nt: TGTGCCAGCAGCTCACGGGGCAACTGGGGGGCGCAGGGCTACACCTTC
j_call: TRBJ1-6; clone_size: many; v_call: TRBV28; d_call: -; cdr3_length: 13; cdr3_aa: CASLETVNSPLHF; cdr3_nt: TGTGCCAGCCTAGAGACCGTTAATTCACCCCTCCACTTT
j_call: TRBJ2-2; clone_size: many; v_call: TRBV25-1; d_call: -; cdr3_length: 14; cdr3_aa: CASSESLLSGELFF; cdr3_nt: TGTGCCAGCAGTGAATCTCTCTTATCGGGGGAGCTGTTTTTT
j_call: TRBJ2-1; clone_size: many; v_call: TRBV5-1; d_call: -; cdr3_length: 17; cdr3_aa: CASRFRPVISSYNEQFF; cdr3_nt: TGCGCCAGCAGGTTTCGGCCGGTGATTAGCTCCTACAATGAGCAGTTCTTC
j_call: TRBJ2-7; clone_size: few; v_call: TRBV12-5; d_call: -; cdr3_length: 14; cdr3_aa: CASGLDRTSYEQYF; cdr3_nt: TGTGCTAGTGGTTTGGACAGGACTTCCTACGAGCAGTACTTC
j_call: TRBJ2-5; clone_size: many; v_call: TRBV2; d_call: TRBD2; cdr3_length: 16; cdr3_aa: CASRATGTSGRETQYF; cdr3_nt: TGTGCCAGCAGGGCCACCGGGACTAGCGGGCGGGAGACCCAGTACTTC
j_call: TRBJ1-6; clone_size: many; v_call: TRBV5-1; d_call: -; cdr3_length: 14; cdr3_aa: CASSARPANSPLHF; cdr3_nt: TGCGCCAGCAGCGCCCGACCGGCTAATTCACCCCTCCACTTT
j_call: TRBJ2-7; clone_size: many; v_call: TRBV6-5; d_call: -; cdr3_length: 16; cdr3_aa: CASSYSKSGRTYEQYF; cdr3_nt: TGTGCCAGCAGTTACTCGAAGTCCGGACGGACCTACGAGCAGTACTTC
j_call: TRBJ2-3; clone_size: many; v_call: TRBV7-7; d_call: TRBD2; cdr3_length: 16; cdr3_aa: CASSSSGGPGTDTQYF; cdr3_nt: TGTGCCAGCAGCTCTAGCGGGGGGCCGGGCACAGATACGCAGTATTTT
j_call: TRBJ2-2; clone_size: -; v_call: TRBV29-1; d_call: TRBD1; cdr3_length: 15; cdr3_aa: CSVVEDRGNTGELFF; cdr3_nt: TGCAGCGTTGTGGAGGACAGGGGCAACACCGGGGAGCTGTTTTTT
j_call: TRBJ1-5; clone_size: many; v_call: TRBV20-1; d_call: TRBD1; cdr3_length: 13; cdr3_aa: CSAGTGGFQPQHF; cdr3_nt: TGCAGTGCTGGGACAGGGGGATTTCAGCCCCAGCATTTT
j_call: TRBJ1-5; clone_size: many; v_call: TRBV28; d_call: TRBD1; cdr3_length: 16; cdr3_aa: CASRIFRDSSNQPQHF; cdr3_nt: TGTGCCAGCAGGATATTCCGGGACAGCTCTAATCAGCCCCAGCATTTT
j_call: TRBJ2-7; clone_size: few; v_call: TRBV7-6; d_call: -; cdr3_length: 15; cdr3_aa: CASSLASGHYYEQYF; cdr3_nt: TGTGCCAGCAGCTTAGCTTCGGGACATTACTACGAGCAGTACTTC
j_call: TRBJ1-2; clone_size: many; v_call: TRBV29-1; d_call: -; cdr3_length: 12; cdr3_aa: CSVDGSVYGYTF; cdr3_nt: TGCAGCGTTGACGGCTCTGTCTATGGCTACACCTTC
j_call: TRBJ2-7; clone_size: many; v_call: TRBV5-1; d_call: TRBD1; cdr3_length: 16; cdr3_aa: CASSAHPRDRVYEQYF; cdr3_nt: TGCGCCAGCAGCGCCCACCCCCGGGACAGGGTCTACGAGCAGTACTTC
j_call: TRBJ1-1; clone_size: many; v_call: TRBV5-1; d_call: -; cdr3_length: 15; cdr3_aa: CASSLDSNSWTEAFF; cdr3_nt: TGCGCCAGCAGCTTAGACAGCAACTCGTGGACTGAAGCTTTCTTT
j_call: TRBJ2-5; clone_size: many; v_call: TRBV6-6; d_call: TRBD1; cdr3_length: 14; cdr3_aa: CASSRGTGVETQYF; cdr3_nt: TGTGCCAGCAGTAGAGGAACAGGGGTGGAGACCCAGTACTTC
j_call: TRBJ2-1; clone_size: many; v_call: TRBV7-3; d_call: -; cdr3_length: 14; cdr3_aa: CASSSQTALGEQFF; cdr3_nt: TGTGCCAGCAGCTCCCAAACCGCCCTGGGTGAGCAGTTCTTC
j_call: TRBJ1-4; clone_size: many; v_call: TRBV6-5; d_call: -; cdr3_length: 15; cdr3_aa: CASSYSGGKSEKLFF; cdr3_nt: TGTGCCAGCAGTTACTCGGGGGGAAAGAGTGAAAAACTGTTTTTT
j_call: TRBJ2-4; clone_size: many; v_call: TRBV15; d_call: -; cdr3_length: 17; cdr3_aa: CATSRDRGVGDENIQYF; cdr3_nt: TGTGCCACCAGCAGAGATCGCGGGGTTGGGGATGAAAACATTCAGTACTTC
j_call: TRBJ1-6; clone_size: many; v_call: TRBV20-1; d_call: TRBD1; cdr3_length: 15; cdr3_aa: CSATTGTGYNSPLHF; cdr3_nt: TGCAGTGCTACCACCGGGACAGGCTATAATTCACCCCTCCACTTT
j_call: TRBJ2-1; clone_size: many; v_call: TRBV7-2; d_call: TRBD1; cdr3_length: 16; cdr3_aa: CASSKPGQGLYNEQFF; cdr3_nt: TGTGCCAGCAGCAAACCGGGACAGGGCCTCTACAATGAGCAGTTCTTC
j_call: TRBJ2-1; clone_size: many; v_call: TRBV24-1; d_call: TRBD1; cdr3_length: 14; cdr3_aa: CATSDLQGEYEQFF; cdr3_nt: TGTGCCACCAGTGATTTACAGGGGGAATATGAGCAGTTCTTC
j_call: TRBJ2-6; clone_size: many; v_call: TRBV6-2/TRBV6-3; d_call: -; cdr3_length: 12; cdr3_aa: CATTSGANVLTF; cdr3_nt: TGTGCCACCACCTCTGGGGCCAACGTCCTGACTTTC